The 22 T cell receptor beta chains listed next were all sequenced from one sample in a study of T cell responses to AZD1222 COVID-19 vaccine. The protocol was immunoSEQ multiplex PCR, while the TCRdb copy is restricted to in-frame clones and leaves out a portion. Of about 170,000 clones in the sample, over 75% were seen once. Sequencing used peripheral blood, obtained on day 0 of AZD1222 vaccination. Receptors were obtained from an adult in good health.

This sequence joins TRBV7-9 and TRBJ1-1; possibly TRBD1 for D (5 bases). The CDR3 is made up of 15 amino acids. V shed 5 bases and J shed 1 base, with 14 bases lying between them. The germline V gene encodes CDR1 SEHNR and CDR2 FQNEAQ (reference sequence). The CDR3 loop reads CASSPRDRRNTEAFF. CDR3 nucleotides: TGTGCCAGCAGCCCCCGGGACCGAAGGAACACTGAAGCTTTCTTT.

This CDR3 is CASSLDRGITGELFF. CDR3 sequence (DNA): TGTGCCAGCAGCTTGGACAGGGGGATCACCGGGGAGCTGTTTTTT. This chain connects TRBV7-3 to TRBJ2-2; 10 positions match TRBD1. V trimming: 3 bases; J trimming: 4 bases; junction bases outside the gene matches: 2. Germline CDR1 SGHTA, CDR2 FQGTGA. CDR3 length: 15 amino acids.

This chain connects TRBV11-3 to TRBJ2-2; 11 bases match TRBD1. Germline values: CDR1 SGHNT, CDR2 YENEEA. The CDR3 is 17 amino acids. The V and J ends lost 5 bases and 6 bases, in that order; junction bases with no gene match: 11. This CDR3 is CASSNGFGTGGSGELFF. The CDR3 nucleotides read TGTGCCAGCAGCAACGGTTTCGGGACAGGGGGTTCCGGGGAGCTGTTTTTT. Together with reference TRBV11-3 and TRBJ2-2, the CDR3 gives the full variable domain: EAGVVQSPRYKIIEKKQPVAFWCNPISGHNTLYWYLQNLGQGPELLIRYENEEAVDDSQLPKDRFSAERLKGVDSTLKIQPAELGDSAVYLCASSNGFGTGGSGELFFGEGSRLTVL.

This CDR3 is CASSQKGQQETQYF. The DNA of the CDR3 is TGCGCCAGCAGTCAAAAGGGACAGCAAGAGACCCAGTACTTC. The genes are TRBV23-1 and TRBJ2-5; TRBD1 agrees at 7 bases. TRBV23-1 is an open reading frame, and its role is uncertain. V shed 2 bases, J shed 2 bases, and the junction held 2 bases outside the gene matches. The CDR3 contains 14 residues.

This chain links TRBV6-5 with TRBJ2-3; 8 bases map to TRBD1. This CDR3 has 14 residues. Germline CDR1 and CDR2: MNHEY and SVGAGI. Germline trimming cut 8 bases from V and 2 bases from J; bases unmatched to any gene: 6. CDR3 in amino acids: CASSRDRNTDTQYF. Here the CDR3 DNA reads TGTGCCAGCTCCCGGGACAGGAACACAGATACGCAGTATTTT.

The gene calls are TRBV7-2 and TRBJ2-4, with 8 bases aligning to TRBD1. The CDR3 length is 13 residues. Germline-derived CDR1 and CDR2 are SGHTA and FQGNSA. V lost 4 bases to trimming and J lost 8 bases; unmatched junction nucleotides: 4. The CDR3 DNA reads TGTGCCAGCAGCTCGGACAGGGTGGACATTCAGTACTTC. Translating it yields CASSSDRVDIQYF.

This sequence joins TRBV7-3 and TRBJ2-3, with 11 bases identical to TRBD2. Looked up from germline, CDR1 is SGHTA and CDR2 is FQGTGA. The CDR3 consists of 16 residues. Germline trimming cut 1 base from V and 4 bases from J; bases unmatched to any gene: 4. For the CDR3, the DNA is TGTGCCAGCAGCTTAATCGGACTAGCGGGTGCAGATACGCAGTATTTT. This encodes CASSLIGLAGADTQYF.

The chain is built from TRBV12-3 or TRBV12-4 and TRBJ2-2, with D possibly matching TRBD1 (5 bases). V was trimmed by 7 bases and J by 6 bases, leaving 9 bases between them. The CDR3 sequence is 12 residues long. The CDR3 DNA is TGTGCCAGCACCCAGGGCCCCGGGGAGCTGTTTTTT. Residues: CASTQGPGELFF.

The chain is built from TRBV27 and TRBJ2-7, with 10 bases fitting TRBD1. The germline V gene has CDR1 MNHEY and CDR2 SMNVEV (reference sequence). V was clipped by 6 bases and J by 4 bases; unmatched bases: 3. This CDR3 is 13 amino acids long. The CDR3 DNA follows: TGTGCCAGCAGCCGGACAGGGGGTTACGAGCAGTACTTC. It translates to CASSRTGGYEQYF.

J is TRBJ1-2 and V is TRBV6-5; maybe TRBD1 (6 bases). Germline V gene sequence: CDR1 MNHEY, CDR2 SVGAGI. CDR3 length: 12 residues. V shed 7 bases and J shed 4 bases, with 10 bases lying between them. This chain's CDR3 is CASTRTVYGYTF. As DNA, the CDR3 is TGTGCCAGCACCCGGACAGTCTATGGCTACACCTTC.

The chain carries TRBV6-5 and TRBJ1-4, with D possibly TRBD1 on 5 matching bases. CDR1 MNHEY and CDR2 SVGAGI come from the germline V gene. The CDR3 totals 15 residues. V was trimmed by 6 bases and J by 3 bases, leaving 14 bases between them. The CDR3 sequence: CASRGWGGANEKLFF. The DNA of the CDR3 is TGTGCCAGCAGGGGATGGGGCGGGGCTAATGAAAAACTGTTTTTT.

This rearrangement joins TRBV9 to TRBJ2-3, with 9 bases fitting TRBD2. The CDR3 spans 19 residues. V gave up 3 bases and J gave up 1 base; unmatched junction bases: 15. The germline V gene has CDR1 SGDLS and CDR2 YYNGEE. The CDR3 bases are TGTGCCAGCAGCGCTCGCGGGGGGGCCGTGAAGGATCGCACAGATACGCAGTATTTT. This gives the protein CASSARGGAVKDRTDTQYF.

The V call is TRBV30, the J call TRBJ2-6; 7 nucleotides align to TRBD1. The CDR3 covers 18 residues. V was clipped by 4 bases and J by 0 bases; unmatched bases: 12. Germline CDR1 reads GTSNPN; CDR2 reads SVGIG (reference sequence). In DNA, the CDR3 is TGTGCCTGGACCCTAGGGGGCAGGGGGAGCTCTGGGGCCAACGTCCTGACTTTC. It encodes CAWTLGGRGSSGANVLTF.

CDR3 loop: CASSLALTGGPNEQFF. The DNA of the CDR3 is TGTGCCAGCAGCTTGGCTTTGACGGGGGGGCCGAATGAGCAGTTCTTC. The chain carries TRBV5-6 and TRBJ2-1, with 8 nucleotides matching TRBD2. Germline-derived CDR1 and CDR2 are SGHDT and YYEEEE. J gave up 7 bases and V 0 bases, and 9 bases lay outside the gene matches. The CDR3 contains 16 residues. The full variable domain, rest sourced from reference TRBV5-6 and TRBJ2-1, is DAGVTQSPTHLIKTRGQQVTLRCSPKSGHDTVSWYQQALGQGPQFIFQYYEEEERQRGNFPDRFSGHQFPNYSSELNVNALLLGDSALYLCASSLALTGGPNEQFFGPGTRLTVL.

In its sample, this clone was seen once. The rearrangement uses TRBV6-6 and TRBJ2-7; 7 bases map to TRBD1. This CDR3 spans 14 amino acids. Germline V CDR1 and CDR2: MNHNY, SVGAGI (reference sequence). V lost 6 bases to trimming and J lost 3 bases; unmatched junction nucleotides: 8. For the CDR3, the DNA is TGTGCCAGCAGGTATGGACAGGAGAACTACGAGCAGTACGTC. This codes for CASRYGQENYEQYV.

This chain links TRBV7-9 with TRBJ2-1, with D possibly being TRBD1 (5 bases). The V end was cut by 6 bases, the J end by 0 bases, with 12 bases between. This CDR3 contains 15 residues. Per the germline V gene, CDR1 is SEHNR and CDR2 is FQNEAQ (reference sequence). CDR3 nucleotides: TGTGCCAGCAGTTTTGACAGAGCCTCCTACAATGAGCAGTTCTTC. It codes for CASSFDRASYNEQFF.

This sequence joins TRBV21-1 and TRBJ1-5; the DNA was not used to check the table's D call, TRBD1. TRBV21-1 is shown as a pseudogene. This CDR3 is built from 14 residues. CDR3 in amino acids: CASSAQVPGQPQHF. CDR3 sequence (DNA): TGTGCCAGCAGCGCACAGGTCCCGGGTCAGCCCCAGCATTTT.

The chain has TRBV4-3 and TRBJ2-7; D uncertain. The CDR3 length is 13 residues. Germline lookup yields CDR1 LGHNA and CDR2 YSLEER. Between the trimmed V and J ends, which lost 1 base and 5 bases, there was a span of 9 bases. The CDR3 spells CASSQVVGDEQYF. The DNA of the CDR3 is TGCGCCAGCAGCCAAGTTGTAGGAGACGAGCAGTACTTC.

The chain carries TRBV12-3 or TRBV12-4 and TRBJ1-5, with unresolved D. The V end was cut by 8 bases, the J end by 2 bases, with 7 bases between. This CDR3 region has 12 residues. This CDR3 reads CASSRGNQPQHF. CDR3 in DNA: TGTGCCAGCTCCCGGGGCAATCAGCCCCAGCATTTT.

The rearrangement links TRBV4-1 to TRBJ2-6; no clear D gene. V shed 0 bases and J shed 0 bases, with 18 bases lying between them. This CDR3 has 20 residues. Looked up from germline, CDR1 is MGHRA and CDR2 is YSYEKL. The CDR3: CASSQEWTRTLSSGANVLTF. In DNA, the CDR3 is TGCGCCAGCAGCCAAGAGTGGACCCGGACCCTATCCTCTGGGGCCAACGTCCTGACTTTC.

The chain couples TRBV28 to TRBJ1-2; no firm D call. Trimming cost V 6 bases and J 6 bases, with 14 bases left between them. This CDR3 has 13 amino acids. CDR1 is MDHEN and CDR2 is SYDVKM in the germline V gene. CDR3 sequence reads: CASSFPVSHGYTF. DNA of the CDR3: TGTGCCAGCAGCTTCCCGGTGAGCCATGGCTACACCTTC.

The CDR3 nucleotides are TGTGCCAGCAGGCGACTAGCGGGGGGGCGGGACAATGAGCAGTTCTTC. Amino acids: CASRRLAGGRDNEQFF. The chain carries TRBV3-1 (or the pseudogene TRBV3-2) and TRBJ2-1; 14 nucleotides match TRBD2. Germline CDR1 reads LGHDT; CDR2 reads YNNKEL (reference sequence). The CDR3 sequence is 16 residues long. The ends lost 6 bases at V and 5 bases at J; junction bases unmatched: 6.